What follows is one TCR beta chain and its context. What it binds is unknown. This specimen comes from a study of beta chain features in type 1 diabetes. Study summary: Over all samples combined, some 110 million sorted cells were examined. General study findings and limits: Type 1 diabetes patients had moderately but significantly shorter TCRB CDR3s in all four CD4+ subsets.

A heparinised blood draw that averaged roughly 110 mL was obtained once from each donor. Sorted populations were all over 98% pure. The length of the CDR3 is 14 residues. Germline-derived CDR1 and CDR2 are SGHRS and YFSETQ. The ends were cut back, 2 bases at V and 5 bases at J, with 10 bases in the middle. Expressed TCRB transcripts were sequenced, since all the RNA that had been isolated was reverse transcribed. This table comes from immunoSEQ multiplex PCR, and its TCRdb copy is limited to in-frame clones, with some not included. The sample contains around 650,000 clones, over 10% of which appear only once.

Sequencing was performed on naive CD4+ T cells from blood. This chain joins TRBV5-1 and TRBJ2-2, with unresolved D. The source of this sequence is a man in his thirties or forties with type 1 diabetes. CDR3 in DNA: TGCGCCAGCAGCTTTTCGAGAACAACCGGGGAGCTGTTTTTT. It yields the protein CASSFSRTTGELFF.